The subject of this entry is one T cell receptor beta chain. Its antigen is unidentified. One end of the junction does not line up with germline, which may come from a read error. This entry is derived from a study of cytomegalovirus exposure and HLA in healthy donors. In the PCR, 60 Vbeta and 13 Jbeta primers were used. The table came from immunoSEQ multiplex PCR; TCRdb's copy has only in-frame clones and leaves some out. Among around 150,000 clones, 70% to 80% were seen once, and the ten largest hold roughly 1.9%. Study-wide findings and caveats: For cytomegalovirus status, the classifier reportedly gave diagnoses with high specificity and sensitivity.

The length of the CDR3 is 14 residues. Looked up from germline, CDR1 is MNHNY and CDR2 is SVGAGI (reference sequence). The specimen was PBMCs. The receptor comes from a man aged 35-49 years in good health and CMV-seronegative. The rearrangement uses TRBV6-6 and TRBJ2-4, with D hard to call. The CDR3 protein is CASSYAAGTNSQYF. The CDR3 nucleotides read TGTGCCAGCAGTTACGCCGCAGGTACGAACAGTCAGTACTTC.